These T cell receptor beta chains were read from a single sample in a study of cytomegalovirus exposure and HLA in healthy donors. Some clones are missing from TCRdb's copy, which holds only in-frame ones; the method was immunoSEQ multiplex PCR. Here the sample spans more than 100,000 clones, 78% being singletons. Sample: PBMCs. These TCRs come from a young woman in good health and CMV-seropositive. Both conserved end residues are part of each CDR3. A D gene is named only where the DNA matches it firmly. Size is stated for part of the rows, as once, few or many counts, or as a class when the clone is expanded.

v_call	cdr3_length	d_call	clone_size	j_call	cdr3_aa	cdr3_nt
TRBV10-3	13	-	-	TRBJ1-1	CAIRPTGGTEAFF	TGTGCCATCAGACCTACCGGGGGCACTGAAGCTTTCTTT
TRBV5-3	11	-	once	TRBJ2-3	CARSFRDTQYF	TGTGCCAGAAGCTTTCGGGATACGCAGTATTTT
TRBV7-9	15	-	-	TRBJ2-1	CASSSPGQGFGEQFF	TGTGCCAGCAGCTCACCGGGACAAGGATTCGGTGAGCAGTTCTTC
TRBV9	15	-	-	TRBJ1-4	CASSGEDISNEKLFF	TGTGCCAGCAGCGGAGAGGACATTTCTAATGAAAAACTGTTTTTT
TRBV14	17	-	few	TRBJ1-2	CASSPRKSVILDYGYTF	TGTGCCAGCAGCCCACGAAAGTCGGTAATCCTGGACTATGGCTACACCTTC
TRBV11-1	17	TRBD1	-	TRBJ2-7	CASSFSFKHRGFYEQYF	TGTGCCAGCAGCTTTTCCTTCAAGCACAGGGGATTCTACGAGCAGTACTTC
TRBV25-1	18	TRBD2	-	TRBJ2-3	CASNTASGGDGGTDTQYF	TGTGCCAGCAACACGGCTAGCGGGGGGGATGGGGGCACAGATACGCAGTATTTT
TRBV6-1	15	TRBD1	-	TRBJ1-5	CASSELSGGSQPQHF	TGTGCCAGCAGTGAACTGTCAGGGGGTAGTCAGCCCCAGCATTTT
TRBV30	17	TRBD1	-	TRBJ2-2	CAWYPGQGVTSTGELFF	TGTGCCTGGTATCCGGGACAGGGGGTTACTAGTACCGGGGAGCTGTTTTTT
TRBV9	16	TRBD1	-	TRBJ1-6	CASSPAPDRANSPLHF	TGTGCCAGCAGCCCCGCCCCGGACAGGGCAAATTCACCCCTCCACTTT
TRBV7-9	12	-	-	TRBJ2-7	CASSFPSPEQYF	TGTGCCAGCAGCTTCCCGAGTCCCGAGCAGTACTTC
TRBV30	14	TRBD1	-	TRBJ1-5	CAWGTGGEYQPQHF	TGTGCCTGGGGGACAGGGGGCGAATATCAGCCCCAGCATTTT
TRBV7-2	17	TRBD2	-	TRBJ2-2	CASSSGTSATNTGELFF	TGTGCCAGCAGTTCCGGGACTAGCGCAACGAACACCGGGGAGCTGTTTTTT
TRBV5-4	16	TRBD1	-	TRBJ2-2	CASSNQGQGAGGELFF	TGTGCCAGCAGCAACCAGGGACAGGGGGCTGGCGGGGAGCTGTTTTTT
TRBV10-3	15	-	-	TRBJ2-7	CAIRVVGGGLDEQYF	TGTGCCATCAGGGTAGTTGGAGGGGGCCTAGACGAGCAGTACTTC
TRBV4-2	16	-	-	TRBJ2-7	CASSQDSGQTSLEQYF	TGTGCCAGCAGCCAAGATTCTGGACAAACTTCCCTCGAGCAGTACTTC
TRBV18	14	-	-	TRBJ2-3	CASLTLRSTDTQYF	TGTGCCAGTCTCACTCTGAGGAGCACAGATACGCAGTATTTT
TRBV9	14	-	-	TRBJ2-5	CASSVGDRAGPQYF	TGTGCCAGCAGCGTAGGGGATCGTGCGGGCCCGCAGTACTTC
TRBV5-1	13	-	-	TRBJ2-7	CASSLGGGYEQYF	TGCGCCAGCAGCTTGGGGGGCGGCTACGAGCAGTACTTC
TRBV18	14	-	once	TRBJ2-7	CASSPPAGTYEQYF	TGTGCCAGCTCACCACCGGCAGGTACCTACGAGCAGTACTTC
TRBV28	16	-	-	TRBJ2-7	CASSFYAGARTYEQYF	TGTGCCAGCAGTTTCTACGCGGGGGCCCGCACCTACGAGCAGTACTTC
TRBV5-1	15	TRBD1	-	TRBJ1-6	CASSLVGTGESPLHF	TGCGCCAGCAGCTTGGTTGGGACAGGAGAGTCACCCCTCCACTTT
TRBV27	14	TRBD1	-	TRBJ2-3	CASSPRQGVDTQYF	TGTGCCAGCAGTCCCCGACAGGGGGTGGATACGCAGTATTTT
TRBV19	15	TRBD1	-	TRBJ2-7	CASSKGQGWSYEQYF	TGTGCCAGTAGTAAGGGACAGGGTTGGTCCTACGAGCAGTACTTC
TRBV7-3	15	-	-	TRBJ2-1	CASSPLGGQYNEQFF	TGTGCCAGCAGCCCCCTCGGGGGACAGTACAATGAGCAGTTCTTC
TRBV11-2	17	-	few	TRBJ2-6	CASTQSTGMAGANVLTF	TGTGCCAGCACACAGTCAACAGGGATGGCTGGGGCCAACGTCCTGACTTTC
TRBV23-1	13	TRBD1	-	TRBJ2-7	CASSPGTDNEQYF	TGCGCCAGCAGCCCCGGGACAGATAACGAGCAGTACTTC
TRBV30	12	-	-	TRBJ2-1	CAWSVGVNEQFF	TGTGCCTGGAGTGTGGGAGTTAATGAGCAGTTCTTC
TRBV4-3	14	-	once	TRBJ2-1	CASSLQISYNEQFF	TGCGCCAGCAGCCTTCAGATTTCCTACAATGAGCAGTTCTTC
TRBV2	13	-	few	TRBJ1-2	CASSAVRNYGYTF	TGTGCCAGCAGTGCGGTACGAAACTATGGCTACACCTTC
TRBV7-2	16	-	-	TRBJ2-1	CASSLESRIPNNEQFF	TGTGCCAGCAGCTTAGAATCCAGGATTCCTAACAATGAGCAGTTCTTC
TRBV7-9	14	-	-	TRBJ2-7	CASSSEARIFEQYF	TGTGCCAGCAGCTCGGAGGCCAGGATTTTCGAGCAGTACTTC
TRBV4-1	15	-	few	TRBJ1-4	CASSPSGLTNEKLFF	TGCGCCAGCAGCCCTTCCGGACTAACTAATGAAAAACTGTTTTTT
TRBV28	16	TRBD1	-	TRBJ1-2	CASSQSGTGANYGYTF	TGTGCCAGCAGCCAGTCCGGGACAGGGGCTAACTATGGCTACACCTTC